One and the same sample provided the 4 T cell receptor beta chains below, sequenced in a study of blood T cell repertoires in COVID-19. TCRdb keeps only in-frame clones here, not all; method: immunoSEQ multiplex PCR. The sample holds approximately 140,000 clones; around 86% are singletons and the top ten take around 1.6%. Sequencing was carried out using peripheral blood. The receptor source for this set is a human donor in a cohort sampled during active COVID-19.

This clone is a singleton in its sample. The V call is TRBV24-1, the J call TRBJ1-3; no clear D. Germline V gene lookup returns CDR1 KGHDR and CDR2 SFDVKD. V lost 4 bases to trimming and J lost 0 bases, with 6 bases between them. This CDR3 has 14 residues. CDR3 nucleotide sequence: TGTGCCACCAGTGACCCCTCCTCTGGAAACACCATATATTTT. Translating gives CATSDPSSGNTIYF.

The chain has TRBV7-3 and TRBJ2-2; no firm D call. The CDR3 is 16 amino acids. Germline-derived CDR1 and CDR2 are SGHTA and FQGTGA. Between the trimmed V and J ends, which lost 1 base and 0 bases, there was a span of 9 bases. The chain's CDR3 is CASSLSGSSNTGELFF. CDR3 coding DNA: TGTGCCAGCAGCTTAAGCGGCTCCTCGAACACCGGGGAGCTGTTTTTT.

The CDR3 region has the DNA TGTGCCAGCTCACCACCCTTTTCGACTGACACCGGGGAGCTGTTTTTT. It specifies CASSPPFSTDTGELFF. The rearrangement uses TRBV18 and TRBJ2-2; D uncertain. Per germline, CDR1 KGHSH and CDR2 LQKENI. V shed 0 bases and J shed 3 bases, with 11 bases lying between them. This CDR3 is built from 16 residues.

As regards this clone: Germline and junction disagree at one end, which may indicate a read error. This chain links TRBV6-1 with TRBJ2-1; 11 bases align to TRBD2. The CDR3 runs 13 residues. Germline V CDR1 and CDR2: MNHNS, SASEGT. CDR3 residues: CASSELAGGGLIF. The CDR3 nucleotides read TGTGCCAGCAGTGAATTAGCGGGAGGGGGTTTAATCTTC.